This TCR beta chain was obtained from a study of shared T cell receptors in the human thymus (dated by TCRdb to 2020 to 2022). General notes on the study: The study examined how the human thymus generates shared, self-reactive T-cell receptor alpha chains.

Library generation was performed with the immunoSEQ multiplex PCR assay. TCRdb's version of the immuneACCESS table is confined to in-frame rearrangements and falls short of the full clone set. An unresolved V gene accounts for under half of the shortfall where checked; the remainder is of unknown origin. The sample table shows more than 550,000 clones, and roughly 86% are seen once. The ten most abundant clones make up approximately 0.0097% of the sample. Comments on this clone: The clone's antigen remains unknown. No base quality values were provided; no much bigger clone lies one nucleotide off.

Clipping removes 5 bases from V and 3 bases from J, with 10 as the unmatched junction base count. The CDR3 measures 16 amino acids from cysteine to phenylalanine. Of all the DNA, just the CDR3 is kept, 48 bases in frame from base 1. Per the germline V gene, MDHEN is the CDR1 and SYDVKM is the CDR2. The data also belong to a second study, concerning human thymus T cells. Taken from the second paper: Immunologically healthy infants undergoing open corrective cardiac surgery for congenital heart defects in Finland were used as donors. The thymus tissue came from surgical resects taken out during corrective cardiac surgery. Usage of V and J gene segments appeared to be biased in both the thymic and the peripheral blood repertoires. The related research reported highly overlapping thymic TCR repertoires among unrelated individuals. TCR alpha and beta repertoires from roughly eight infant thymus samples and a few related peripheral blood samples were characterized in the study. Donor ages ranging from 7 to 244 days were recorded, and a handful of male and a couple of female infants were included in the cohort. Thymocytes were released mechanically from tissue and stored at -70 °C as pellets of about 9-32 million cells. A QIAsymphony instrument was used to extract genomic DNA from frozen cell pellets. TCRB and TCRAD loci were amplified from a standardized quantity of quality-controlled genomic DNA using the immunoSEQ multiplex PCR assay. Amplicons spanned the V(D)J region at a length sufficient to cover the CDR3 and identify V and J genes. The commercial immunoSEQ service was used to sequence amplicons on an Illumina platform. Corrections for primer bias and sequencing errors followed previously described methods, while TCRAD and TCRB definitions were based on the IMGT database. Repertoires were analysed with immunoSEQ Analyzer 3.0 and VDJTools, covering basic statistics, V/J segment usage, diversity estimates, rarefaction and pairwise overlap. Diversity was estimated with Chao1, ChaoE, Efron-Thisted, Shannon and inverse Simpson indices, and also on datasets down-sampled to the smallest sample. Repertoire overlap used strict matching of CDR3 nucleotide sequence, V gene and J gene, with Jaccard-based multidimensional scaling clustering. On average, thymus samples gave 650,000 to 1,000,000 unique TCRB clonotypes, whereas blood samples gave approximately 84,000.

The chain is made from TRBV28 and TRBJ1-5; the central 7 bases match TRBD1. Material: thymocytes. This TCR was sampled from a boy under three years old with a congenital heart defect. Donor details come from another sample of the same person, matched by shared clones. CDR3 protein: CASSRSLQGNNQPQHF. Here is the DNA: TGTGCCAGCAGTCGATCGCTACAGGGGAACAATCAGCCCCAGCATTTT.